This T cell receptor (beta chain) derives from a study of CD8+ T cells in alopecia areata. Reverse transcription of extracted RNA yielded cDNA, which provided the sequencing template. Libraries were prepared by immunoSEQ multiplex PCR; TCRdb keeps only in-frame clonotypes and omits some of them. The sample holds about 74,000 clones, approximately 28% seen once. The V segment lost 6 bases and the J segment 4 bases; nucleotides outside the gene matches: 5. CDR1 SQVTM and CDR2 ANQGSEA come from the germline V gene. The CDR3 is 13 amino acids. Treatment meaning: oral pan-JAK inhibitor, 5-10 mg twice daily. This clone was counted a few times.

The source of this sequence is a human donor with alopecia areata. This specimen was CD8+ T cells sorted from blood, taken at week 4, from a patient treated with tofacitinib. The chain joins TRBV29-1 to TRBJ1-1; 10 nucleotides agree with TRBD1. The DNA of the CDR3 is TGCAGCGTCCCGGGACAGGGGAGCACTGAAGCTTTCTTT. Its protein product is CSVPGQGSTEAFF.